This TCR beta chain was found in a study of cytomegalovirus exposure and HLA in healthy donors. CDR3 length: 16 amino acids. Per germline, CDR1 SGHTA and CDR2 FQGNSA. Deletions cut 0 bases from V and 2 bases from J, with 10 bases between. The PCR used 60 Vbeta and 13 Jbeta primers. Assay: immunoSEQ multiplex PCR; the TCRdb copy retains only in-frame clones and omits some. The repertoire holds approximately 170,000 clones, with roughly four fifths as singletons. Material: PBMCs. This chain connects TRBV7-2 to TRBJ2-2; unclear D gene. The TCR originated in a man over 45 in good health and CMV-seropositive. CDR3 bases: TGTGCCAGCAGCTTAGCGAGCTCCCCTAACACCGGGGAGCTGTTTTTT. Protein product: CASSLASSPNTGELFF.